The rows below give T cell receptor beta chains drawn from one sample of a study of cytomegalovirus exposure and HLA in healthy donors. Some clones are missing from TCRdb's copy, which holds only in-frame ones; the method was immunoSEQ multiplex PCR. The repertoire holds roughly 81,000 clones, with roughly 85% as singletons. Material: PBMCs. These receptors originate from a man aged 30 to 39 in good health and CMV-seronegative. The CDR3 runs from the conserved cysteine through the conserved F or W. D genes are given only for firm matches. Expanded clones get a size class; other rows say once, few or many, or leave the size out.

>-|TRBD2|TRBV10-3|16|TRBJ2-7
TGTGCCATCAGTGACCCGGGACTAGCGGGAGGCTACGAGCAGTACTTC
CAISDPGLAGGYEQYF
>-|-|TRBV19|15|TRBJ1-2
TGTGCCAGTAGTATAGCGGCGGACAGTATCTATGGCTACACCTTC
CASSIAADSIYGYTF
>-|TRBD2|TRBV28|16|TRBJ2-7
TGTGCCAGCTTCGGGACTAGCGGGACAGGGCCCTACGAGCAGTACTTC
CASFGTSGTGPYEQYF
>once|-|TRBV7-9|17|TRBJ1-5
TGTGCCAGCAGCTTAGTCTCTCAGGGATTATACAATCAGCCCCAGCATTTT
CASSLVSQGLYNQPQHF
>-|TRBD2|TRBV5-4|17|TRBJ2-2
TGTGCCAGCAGCCCTCCACCTCTAGCGGGGGACACCGGGGAGCTGTTTTTT
CASSPPPLAGDTGELFF
>-|-|TRBV11-2|12|TRBJ1-1
TGTGCCAGCAGCCAAGCCGGCACTGAAGCTTTCTTT
CASSQAGTEAFF
>-|TRBD1|TRBV7-9|16|TRBJ1-4
TGTGCCAGCAGCTTAAGGCAGGGGGCAGAAGGTGAAAAACTGTTTTTT
CASSLRQGAEGEKLFF
>-|-|TRBV29-1|15|TRBJ2-5
TGCAGCGTTGAAGAGCGCGGCGGTGGTGGAGAGACCCAGTACTTC
CSVEERGGGGETQYF
>-|TRBD1|TRBV5-6|14|TRBJ2-5
TGTGCCAGCAGTCCGGACAGGGACCAAGAGACCCAGTACTTC
CASSPDRDQETQYF
>-|-|TRBV2|14|TRBJ2-1
TGTGCCAGCAGTGAGCGGGGACCCGGGGATGAGCAGTTCTTC
CASSERGPGDEQFF
>once|-|TRBV6-1|13|TRBJ1-1
TGTGCCGTTACGGCAGGGTTGAACACTGAAGCTTTCTTT
CAVTAGLNTEAFF
>-|TRBD2|TRBV27|19|TRBJ2-3
TGTGCCAGCAGTCCGCTCCCCTTAGGACTAGCGGGAGCCCCAGATACGCAGTATTTT
CASSPLPLGLAGAPDTQYF
>-|-|TRBV4-2|15|TRBJ1-4
TGTGCCAGCAGCCTATCGCGGGGGCTTAATGAAAAACTGTTTTTT
CASSLSRGLNEKLFF
>-|-|TRBV28|14|TRBJ1-4
TGTGCCAGTGTAAGGGGTGGAACTAATGAAAAACTGTTTTTT
CASVRGGTNEKLFF
>-|-|TRBV15|14|TRBJ1-2
TGTGCCACCAGCAGAGGGGGGGAGGGGCGTGGCTACACCTTC
CATSRGGEGRGYTF